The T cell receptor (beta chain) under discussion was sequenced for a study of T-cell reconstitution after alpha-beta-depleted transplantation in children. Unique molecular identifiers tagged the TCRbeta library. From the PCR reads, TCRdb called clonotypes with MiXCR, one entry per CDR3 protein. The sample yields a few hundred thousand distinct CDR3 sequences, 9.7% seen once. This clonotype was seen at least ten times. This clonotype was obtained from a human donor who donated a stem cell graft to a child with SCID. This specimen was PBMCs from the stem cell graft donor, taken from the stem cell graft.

The CDR3 DNA reads TGTGCCAGCTCACCGGGACTAAACCAAGAGACCCAGTACTTC. Its translation is CASSPGLNQETQYF. This chain uses TRBV18 with TRBJ2-5, with 7 bases fitting TRBD2. This CDR3 spans 14 amino acids. Unmatched junction bases numbered 1, after V lost 3 bases and J lost 0 bases. Germline loops: CDR1 KGHSH, CDR2 LQKENI.